This T cell receptor beta chain was obtained from a study of blood T cell repertoires in COVID-19. Turning to the study itself: COVID-19 samples, acute and convalescent, were from the United States, Italy and Spain.

Participants were placed into cohorts based on the clinical history they reported. The study recruited exposed participants who had met a COVID-19 case within 2 weeks before entry. The CDR3 spans 16 residues. The ends were cut back, 6 bases at V and 4 bases at J, with 18 bases in the middle. CDR1 LGHNA and CDR2 YNFKEQ come from the germline V gene. In the source study's methods: The assay estimated nucleated cells by amplifying reference gene primers. The method was immunoSEQ multiplex PCR; TCRdb's version includes in-frame clones alone and lacks a portion of them. That table furnishes V, J and clone size, whereas the DNA furnished D and trimming. The sample includes more than 300,000 clones, approximately 90% seen only once; the top ten take 0.86%.

The rearrangement links TRBV4-2 to TRBJ2-2, with D maybe TRBD2 (7 bases). This clonotype was obtained from a woman between 40 and 55 years old who had been exposed to COVID-19. Material for sequencing was PBMCs or T cells enriched from blood (not recorded which). The DNA for the CDR3 is TGTGCCAGCAGTGAGAGGGGGGGCGGGTCCACCGGGGAGCTGTTTTTT. This gives the protein CASSERGGGSTGELFF.